This TCR beta chain was sequenced for a study of T cell responses to AZD1222 COVID-19 vaccine. Study-level points and caveats: Clonal diversity may have been underestimated in mostly white British donors. Spike-wide coverage was observed for vaccine-associated CD4 TCRs, with dominant responses at 160-218 and 743-854. Baseline testing showed seropositivity in only six or seven AZD1222 recipients.

A remark on this clone: Its antigen is not known.

TCRdb keeps only in-frame clones here, not all; method: immunoSEQ multiplex PCR. The sample yields roughly 100,000 clones, roughly 87% seen once. Germline trimming cut 1 base from V and 5 bases from J; bases unmatched to any gene: 0. The germline V gene encodes CDR1 SGHTA and CDR2 FQGTGA. This CDR3 is 14 amino acids long. This sequence was found in an adult in good health. The chain has TRBV7-3 and TRBJ2-3, with TRBD2 matching over 10 bases. This specimen was peripheral blood, taken on day 0 of AZD1222 vaccination. As DNA, the CDR3 is TGTGCCAGCAGCTTAATAGCGGGGGGAGATACGCAGTATTTT. Translating it yields CASSLIAGGDTQYF.